Included here is one TCR beta chain sequence, with context. CDR1 and CDR2 from the germline V gene are WNHNN and SYGVQD (reference sequence). V shed 4 bases and J 3 bases; nucleotides not matched to a gene: 8. The CDR3 totals 16 residues. The data are from a study of blood T cell repertoires in COVID-19. Across the study: Italy, Spain and the United States were the sources of the convalescent and acute COVID-19 samples. PBMCs, B-cell-depleted T cells, or T cells were the source of the cDNA or gDNA that made up the material.

Original processing methods: Estimation of nucleated cell counts was performed using reference gene primer amplification. Assay: immunoSEQ multiplex PCR; the TCRdb copy retains only in-frame clones and omits some. V, J and clone size derive from that table, while D and trimming were established from the DNA sequence. The repertoire has around 190,000 clones, 75% to 90% of them found once; the top ten carry under 9.5%. The specimen was peripheral blood. This TCR was sampled from a woman in her sixties or seventies with acute or convalescent COVID-19. The genes are TRBV10-1 and TRBJ2-7; 11 nucleotides agree with TRBD1. The CDR3 region has the DNA TGCGCCAGCAGTGGGACAGGGGGCCGTAAAGACTACGAGCAGTACGTC. This sequence encodes CASSGTGGRKDYEQYV.